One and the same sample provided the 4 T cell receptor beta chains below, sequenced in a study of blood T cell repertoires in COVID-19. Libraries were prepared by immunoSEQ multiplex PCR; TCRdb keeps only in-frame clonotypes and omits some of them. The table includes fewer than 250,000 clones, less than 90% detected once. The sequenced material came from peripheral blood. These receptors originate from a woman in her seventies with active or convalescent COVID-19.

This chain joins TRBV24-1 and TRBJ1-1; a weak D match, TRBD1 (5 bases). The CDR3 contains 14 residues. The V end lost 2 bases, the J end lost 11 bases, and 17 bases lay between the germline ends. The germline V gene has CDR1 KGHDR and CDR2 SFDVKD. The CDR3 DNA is TGTGCCACCAGTGATTCTGAGGCAGCTAGGGGTGCTTTCTTT. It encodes CATSDSEAARGAFF.

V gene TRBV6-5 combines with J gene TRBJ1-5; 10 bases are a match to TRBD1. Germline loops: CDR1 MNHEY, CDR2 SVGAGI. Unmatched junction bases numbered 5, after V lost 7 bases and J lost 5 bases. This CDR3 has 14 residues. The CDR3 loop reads CASTPGQGYQPQHF. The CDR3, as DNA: TGTGCCAGCACCCCGGGACAGGGGTATCAGCCCCAGCATTTT.

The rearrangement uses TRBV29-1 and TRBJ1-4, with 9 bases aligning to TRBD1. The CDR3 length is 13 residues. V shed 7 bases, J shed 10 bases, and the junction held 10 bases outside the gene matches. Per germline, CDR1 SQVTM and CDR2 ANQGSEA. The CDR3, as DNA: TGCAGCGCCCGGACAGGGGTAGGCGGAAAACTGTTTTTT. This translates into CSARTGVGGKLFF.

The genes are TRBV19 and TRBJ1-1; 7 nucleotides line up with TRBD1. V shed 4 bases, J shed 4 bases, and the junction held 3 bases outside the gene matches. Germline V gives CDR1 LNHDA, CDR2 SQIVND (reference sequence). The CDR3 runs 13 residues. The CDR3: CASSTDRVTEAFF. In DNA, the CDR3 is TGTGCCAGTAGTACAGACAGGGTCACTGAAGCTTTCTTT.